Each of the 9 T cell receptor beta chains below was sequenced from the same sample in a study of CD8+ T cells in alopecia areata. A panel of CD4, CD8alpha, NKG2D, NKG2ACE and other markers served to sort pooled cutaneous lymph node cells. RNA, once extracted, was reverse transcribed into cDNA for use as the sequencing template. Clones were read by immunoSEQ multiplex PCR, and TCRdb kept only the in-frame ones, dropping some. Captured here are about 19,000 clones, none seen once; the top ten comprise around a third. Sequenced material: CD8+ T cells sorted from a lymph node. The receptors were gathered from a C3H/HeJ mouse with alopecia areata. For the strain, the MHC haplotype given is H2-k.

This clone showed up just a few times. Mouse names are used for the genes. Read sequence stops 4 residues before the CDR3 end, and the germline J gene provides the missing end. The chain employs TRBV13-2 and TRBJ2-1, with D possibly being TRBD2 (5 bases). The ends were cut back, 0 bases at V and 2 bases at J, with 12 bases in the middle. Looked up from germline, CDR1 is NNHNN and CDR2 is SYGAGS (reference sequence). The CDR3 is 16 residues long. CDR3 DNA, as far as it was read: TGTGCCAGCGGTGATGATGGGCCCTGGGACTATGCT. It encodes CASGDDGPWDYA. The entire CDR3 protein is CASGDDGPWDYAEQFF.

This clone has only a few counts. Gene names and germline refer to mouse. Read coverage stops 4 residues before the CDR3 terminus; the germline J gene supplies the remainder. The rearrangement links TRBV13-1 to TRBJ1-2; no clear D. The CDR3 totals 13 residues. The germline gives CDR1 NSHNY, CDR2 SYGAGN. Trimming shortened V by 0 bases and J by 2 bases, and 5 bases separated the two germline ends. The sequenced CDR3 bases are TGTGCCAGCAGTGATGCAAAGAACTCC. Its translation is CASSDAKNS. The whole CDR3 reads CASSDAKNSDYTF.

This clone appeared a few times. A much larger clone sits a single nucleotide away, making a read error possible. The gene names given are mouse names. The CDR3 end is not reached by the read, which stops 4 residues before it; the germline J gene fills it in. V and J are TRBV19 and TRBJ2-7; TRBD2 agrees at 10 bases. Germline trimming cut 4 bases from V and 0 bases from J; bases unmatched to any gene: 1. The CDR3 has 14 residues. CDR1 and CDR2 (germline): FNHDT, SITEND (reference sequence). The CDR3 is CASSRDWGSYEQYF. CDR3 DNA, as far as it was read: TGTGCCAGCAGTCGGGACTGGGGCTCCTAT.

This clone was detected only a few times. Gene and germline names: mouse. The missing CDR3 end, 4 residues past where the read stops, is filled in from the germline J gene. The V and J genes are TRBV13-2 and TRBJ2-3; 9 bases fit TRBD1. Germline V gives CDR1 NNHNN, CDR2 SYGAGS (reference sequence). The CDR3 covers 14 residues. CDR3 DNA (partial): TGTGCCAGCGGACAGGGGGCAAGAATAGAA. Encoded protein: CASGQGARIE. The full CDR3 sequence reads CASGQGARIETLYF.

This clone was seen many times. The gene names given are mouse names. The CDR3 end lies 4 residues beyond the end of the read and is filled in from the germline J gene. The gene calls are TRBV19 and TRBJ1-4, with 8 bases fitting TRBD1. Per germline, CDR1 FNHDT and CDR2 SITEND (reference sequence). CDR3 length equals 12 residues. CDR3 DNA (partial): TGTGCCAGCAGTGGACAGGGCGAA. Its protein product is CASSGQGE. The CDR3, in full, reads CASSGQGERLFF.

The table lists this clone with many counts. Gene and germline names: mouse. CDR3 region: CASTPGQGNTEVFF. The sequenced CDR3 bases are TGTGCCAGCACCCCGGGACAGGGGAACACA. The chain couples TRBV13-3 to TRBJ1-1, with 9 bases aligning to TRBD1. The sequenced fragment ends 4 residues before the CDR3 boundary, so the rest is inferred from the germline J gene. J lost 1 base, V lost 6 bases, and 4 bases had no gene match. This CDR3 has 14 residues. CDR1 and CDR2 (germline): NNHDY, SYVADS.

A few counts support this clone. The germline and genes are mouse ones. The sequenced CDR3 bases are TGCACCTGCAGTCCTGGGACAGTTAACTATGCT. Amino acid sequence: CTCSPGTVNYA. The entire CDR3 sequence reads CTCSPGTVNYAEQFF. The chain is built from TRBV1 and TRBJ2-1; 7 bases are a match to TRBD1. The read ends 4 residues before the CDR3 terminus; that terminus is restored from the germline J gene. CDR1 and CDR2 (germline): NSQYPW, LRSPGD (reference sequence). V gave up 5 bases and J gave up 0 bases; unmatched junction bases: 4. The CDR3 is 15 amino acids.

This clone has a count of ten or more. At residue 11, the TCRdb protein departs from the DNA translation, so the protein shown here was derived from the DNA itself. The listed genes are named as in mouse. The CDR3 end lies 3 residues beyond the end of the read and is filled in from the germline J gene. The chain has TRBV1 and TRBJ1-3; 9 bases fit TRBD1. After removal of 4 bases from V and 2 bases from J, the junction contained 0 bases not matched to a gene. CDR1 is NSQYPW, CDR2 LRSPGD, per germline (reference sequence). The CDR3 contains 14 residues. Here the CDR3 reads CTCSGDRAGNTLYF. The CDR3 bases that were read are TGCACCTGCAGTGGGGACAGGGCTGGAAATACG.

This clone was picked up many times. Gene names follow the mouse nomenclature. The CDR3 goes on 4 residues after the read ends, and that part is filled in from the germline J gene. The J gene is TRBJ2-1, the V gene TRBV13-1; D is uncertain. CDR1 NSHNY and CDR2 SYGAGN come from the germline V gene. This CDR3 has 13 residues. Trimming removed 2 bases from V and 0 bases from J, with 3 bases in between. The CDR3 DNA, read in part, is TGTGCCAGCAGTGACAGTAACTATGCT. It codes for CASSDSNYA. The entire CDR3 is CASSDSNYAEQFF.